This record covers a single T cell receptor beta chain. TCRdb keeps only in-frame clones here, not all; method: immunoSEQ multiplex PCR. The sample records more than 250,000 clones, around 90% being singletons. The data were obtained in a study of blood T cell repertoires in COVID-19. In the study overall: Nucleic acid was either cDNA or gDNA, and it came from T cells, B-cell-depleted T cells, or PBMCs.

This CDR3 has 15 amino acids. Germline V gene sequence: CDR1 SGHTA, CDR2 FQGNSA. V was cut by 2 bases and J by 7 bases, with 14 bases left in between. The chain combines TRBV7-2 with TRBJ2-2; tentatively, D is TRBD1 (5 bases). This receptor was taken from a human donor in a cohort sampled during active COVID-19. Sequencing used peripheral blood. CDR3 in DNA: TGTGCCAGCAGCTTATCTGGGGCCGTGATCGGGGAGCTGTTTTTT. This sequence encodes CASSLSGAVIGELFF.